This TCR beta chain was recovered during a study of radiotherapy plus CTLA-4 blockade in lung cancer. Overall study context: Across the patients, objective responses occurred in less than 20%, and disease control in roughly 31%. Whole-study results and caveats: Researchers report tumor-derived TCR clones expanding in blood after radiotherapy plus ipilimumab. Early clonal dynamics of blood T cells, together with interferon-beta, were reported as the best response predictor.

Focal radiation plus CTLA-4 blockade with ipilimumab was given to patients with chemo-refractory metastatic non-small-cell lung cancer. Here immunoSEQ multiplex PCR was the method, and the copy in TCRdb shows in-frame clones only, minus some. The sample includes tens of thousands of clones, about three quarters seen only once; the top ten take about 14%. The CDR3 sequence is 13 residues long. The V end was cut by 10 bases, the J end by 2 bases, with 13 bases between. Germline V CDR1 and CDR2: MDHEN, SYDVKM. As for this clone: Its antigen is still unknown.

The source is a human donor with non-small cell lung cancer that progressed on radiotherapy plus ipilimumab. The chain recombines TRBV28 with TRBJ2-3; D is uncertain. The specimen comprised peripheral blood, sampled from a patient treated with radiotherapy plus ipilimumab. CDR3 region: CATRAPPTDTQYF. The CDR3 DNA is TGTGCCACCCGTGCCCCTCCCACAGATACGCAGTATTTT.